These 25 T cell receptor beta chains were all obtained from the same sample, sequenced in a study of CD8+ T cells in alopecia areata. RNA was isolated and reverse transcribed to cDNA, the sequencing template. Using immunoSEQ multiplex PCR, the repertoire was profiled, and TCRdb retains in-frame clones only, with some absent. The table includes under 250,000 clones, 57% detected once. Material: CD4+ T cells sorted from blood, obtained at week 0. The receptors were gathered from a human donor with alopecia areata.

The V gene is TRBV9, the J gene TRBJ2-2; weak D call: TRBD2 (6 bases). The CDR3 covers 15 residues. Germline V lookup: CDR1 SGDLS, CDR2 YYNGEE. V lost 10 bases and J lost 5, with 21 bases in between. In DNA form, the CDR3 reads TGTGCCTCCGCCCTCCAGGCGGGGAAGACCGGGGAGCTGTTTTTT. Its protein is CASALQAGKTGELFF.

The V call is TRBV5-1, the J call TRBJ2-1; D ambiguous. CDR1 is SGHRS and CDR2 is YFSETQ in the germline V gene. Trimming pared 2 bases from V and 1 base from J, leaving 7 bases between. The CDR3 has 14 residues. CDR3 sequence reads: CASSFGQSYNEQFF. CDR3 nucleotides: TGCGCCAGCAGCTTCGGGCAGTCCTACAATGAGCAGTTCTTC.

The CDR3: CASSPGPDNEQFF. The CDR3 nucleotides read TGTGCCAGCTCACCCGGGCCGGACAATGAGCAGTTCTTC. The chain carries TRBV18 and TRBJ2-1; D gene unclear. The V and J ends lost 3 bases and 5 bases respectively, with 8 bases between them. Germline V gene data show CDR1 as KGHSH and CDR2 as LQKENI. There are 13 residues in the CDR3.

The chain employs TRBV4-2 and TRBJ2-1; 10 bases fit TRBD2. V shed 1 base, J shed 8 bases, and the junction held 5 bases outside the gene matches. The CDR3 is made up of 15 amino acids. The germline CDR1 and CDR2 sequences are LGHNA and YNFKEQ. The DNA of the CDR3 is TGTGCCAGCAGCCAAGGACTAGCGGGTGATGATGAGCAGTTCTTC. Protein: CASSQGLAGDDEQFF.

The chain links TRBV6-1 to TRBJ1-6; perhaps TRBD1 as D (6 bases). CDR3 length: 14 amino acids. The V and J ends lost 6 bases and 0 bases respectively, with 6 bases between them. Germline V gene data show CDR1 as MNHNS and CDR2 as SASEGT. CDR3 residues: CASSRGSYNSPLHF. In nucleotides, the CDR3 is TGTGCCAGCAGCAGGGGCTCCTATAATTCACCCCTCCACTTT.

J is TRBJ2-7 and V is TRBV10-3, with 7 bases that match TRBD1. The CDR3 runs to 13 residues. Trimming at V came to 8 bases and at J to 6 bases, leaving 10 bases not matched to a gene. Germline CDR1 and CDR2: ENHRY and SYGVKD. The CDR3 coding sequence is TGTGCCATCTCTGGACAGGACGAGTCCGAGCAGTACTTC. This encodes CAISGQDESEQYF.

V is TRBV19 and J is TRBJ2-2; 9 nucleotides align to TRBD1. Trimming took 3 bases from V and 5 from J; bases not matched to a gene: 4. This CDR3 spans 15 amino acids. Germline V gives CDR1 LNHDA, CDR2 SQIVND (reference sequence). CDR3 coding DNA: TGTGCCAGTAGTATCCGGGACAGGGATACCGGGGAGCTGTTTTTT. Its translation: CASSIRDRDTGELFF.

This clone has a handful of counts. The rearrangement joins TRBV29-1 to TRBJ2-7; 8 bases are a match to TRBD1. Germline CDR1 SQVTM, CDR2 ANQGSEA. After removal of 7 bases from V and 2 bases from J, the junction contained 1 base not matched to a gene. This CDR3 spans 11 amino acids. CDR3 in DNA: TGCAGCGCCAGGGGGCCCTACGAGCAGTACTTC. Translating gives CSARGPYEQYF.

The J gene is TRBJ2-5, the V gene TRBV5-1; 11 positions match TRBD2. J gave up 4 bases and V 7 bases, and 9 bases lay outside the gene matches. This CDR3 region has 15 residues. Germline CDR1 is SGHRS and CDR2 is YFSETQ. CDR3 in DNA: TGCGCCAGCGGGTTAGCGGGAGGGCCACGAGAGACCCAGTACTTC. Translating gives CASGLAGGPRETQYF.

The chain has TRBV6-1 and TRBJ2-5; possible D gene TRBD1, 6 bases. Germline-derived CDR1 and CDR2 are MNHNS and SASEGT. Trimming removed 10 bases at V and 3 bases at J, with 15 bases between. The CDR3 has 13 amino acids. The CDR3 DNA reads as TGTGCCACAGGGGCGGGCAAAGAAGAGACCCAGTACTTC. Amino acid sequence: CATGAGKEETQYF.

CDR3 protein: CASSLHGGRQGGETQYF. CDR3 bases: TGTGCCAGCAGTTTACACGGGGGGAGACAGGGTGGAGAGACCCAGTACTTC. This chain links TRBV27 with TRBJ2-5; D may correspond to TRBD1 or TRBD2 (7 bases each). V dropped 2 bases and J dropped 4 bases, with 20 bases sitting between them. Germline V lookup: CDR1 MNHEY, CDR2 SMNVEV (reference sequence). The CDR3 runs to 17 residues.

This clone came up a few times. The chain employs TRBV29-1 and TRBJ1-4; D call uncertain. Germline values: CDR1 SQVTM, CDR2 ANQGSEA. Trimming left V 4 bases short and J 8 bases short, with 11 bases between. CDR3 length: 12 amino acids. CDR3 loop: CSVGRPGEKLFF. The CDR3 DNA sequence: TGCAGCGTTGGGCGGCCGGGCGAAAAACTGTTTTTT.

Worth noting for this clone: This sample also contains other DNA sequences that code for the same CDR3. The chain combines TRBV29-1 with TRBJ1-1; a possible D gene is TRBD1 (6 bases). The CDR3 sequence is 13 residues long. Germline values: CDR1 SQVTM, CDR2 ANQGSEA. V lost 2 bases and J 1 base, leaving 8 bases between the germline ends. This CDR3 is CSVERQENTEAFF. The DNA of the CDR3 is TGCAGCGTTGAACGACAGGAGAACACTGAAGCTTTCTTT.

The chain links TRBV2 to TRBJ2-4; no definite D call. The CDR3 length is 14 residues. In germline, CDR1 is SNHLY, CDR2 FYNNEI. Trimming cost V 5 bases and J 1 base, with 9 bases left between them. CDR3 bases: TGTGCCAGCAGTCGACCCATCGCCAAAAACATTCAGTACTTC. Translated, it gives CASSRPIAKNIQYF.

V gene TRBV30 combines with J gene TRBJ1-2; the D gene is possibly TRBD1 (6 bases). CDR3 length equals 14 residues. V shed 4 bases and J shed 10 bases, with 22 bases lying between them. Germline V gene sequence: CDR1 GTSNPN, CDR2 SVGIG (reference sequence). The CDR3 DNA reads as TGTGCCTGGACGACCAGGGGATCTTATTTGGACTACACCTTC. This gives the protein CAWTTRGSYLDYTF.

In nucleotides, the CDR3 is TGCGCCACCCAGCGGGGGCAGGGGGGGACAGATACGCAGTATTTT. Its protein is CATQRGQGGTDTQYF. The chain recombines TRBV4-1 with TRBJ2-3, with D maybe TRBD2 (8 bases). The CDR3 is 15 residues long. V was trimmed by 10 bases and J by 3 bases, leaving 20 bases between them. Germline CDR1 and CDR2: MGHRA and YSYEKL.

This chain joins TRBV27 and TRBJ1-1, with 9 positions matching TRBD1. This CDR3 spans 15 amino acids. The V segment lost 5 bases and the J segment 3 bases; nucleotides outside the gene matches: 7. Per the germline V gene, CDR1 is MNHEY and CDR2 is SMNVEV (reference sequence). The CDR3 loop reads CASSKDRGRDTEAFF. Written as DNA, the CDR3 is TGTGCCAGCAGTAAGGACAGGGGTAGGGACACTGAAGCTTTCTTT.

This clone has more than one count but fewer than ten. The chain is built from TRBV29-1 and TRBJ2-6; no firm D call. CDR3 size: 15 residues. Between the trimmed V and J ends, which lost 1 base and 3 bases, there was a span of 10 bases. Germline V gene lookup returns CDR1 SQVTM and CDR2 ANQGSEA. The CDR3 DNA reads as TGCAGCGTTGAAGTGCTAAGGTTTGGGGCCAACGTCCTGACTTTC. Translation: CSVEVLRFGANVLTF.

This clone was detected only once. V gene TRBV9 combines with J gene TRBJ2-2; D may be TRBD1 or TRBD2 (5 bases each). V gave up 0 bases and J gave up 3 bases, with 6 bases separating them. This CDR3 is 14 amino acids long. CDR1 SGDLS and CDR2 YYNGEE come from the germline V gene. As DNA, the CDR3 is TGTGCCAGCAGCGTAGCGGGGCACACCGGGGAGCTGTTTTTT. This sequence encodes CASSVAGHTGELFF.

This chain links TRBV29-1 with TRBJ2-7; 8 nucleotides line up with TRBD1. V trimming: 7 bases; J trimming: 4 bases; junction bases outside the gene matches: 15. There are 15 residues in the CDR3. The germline gives CDR1 SQVTM, CDR2 ANQGSEA. CDR3 nucleotides: TGCAGCGCTGTAACACAGGGGGGATATAGGTACGAGCAGTACTTC. Translation: CSAVTQGGYRYEQYF.

This clone showed up just a few times. The V call is TRBV10-3, the J call TRBJ1-4; D unclear. The CDR3 sequence is 14 residues long. V was shortened by 3 bases and J by 0 bases, with 5 bases between the two germline ends. CDR1 ENHRY and CDR2 SYGVKD come from the germline V gene. The CDR3 sequence: CAISDRPTNEKLFF. For the CDR3, the DNA is TGTGCCATCAGTGACCGCCCAACTAATGAAAAACTGTTTTTT.

This clone was observed a few times. The chain has TRBV7-9 and TRBJ1-2, with 10 bases fitting TRBD1. The germline V gene encodes CDR1 SEHNR and CDR2 FQNEAQ (reference sequence). V was pared by 5 bases and J by 7 bases, with 7 bases of the junction left unmatched. The CDR3 is made up of 14 amino acids. The CDR3 sequence: CASSPDRDRGGYTF. The CDR3, as DNA: TGTGCCAGCAGCCCAGACCGGGACAGGGGTGGCTACACCTTC.

The chain couples TRBV30 to TRBJ1-2; D is ambiguous. The germline V and J ends were trimmed by 7 bases and 8 bases, with 17 bases remaining between them. There are 12 residues in the CDR3. Germline-derived CDR1 and CDR2 are GTSNPN and SVGIG (reference sequence). CDR3 in DNA: TGTGCCTACAGCGTGTATGGAGTCGGCTACACCTTC. Encoded protein: CAYSVYGVGYTF.

The V gene is TRBV18, the J gene TRBJ2-7; 9 positions match TRBD1. Trimming removed 5 bases from V and 3 bases from J; junction bases left unmatched: 8. CDR3 size: 15 residues. Looked up from germline, CDR1 is KGHSH and CDR2 is LQKENI. CDR3 in amino acids: CASSSGTGRGYEQYF. CDR3 nucleotide sequence: TGTGCCAGCTCATCGGGGACAGGGAGAGGCTACGAGCAGTACTTC.

The rearrangement uses TRBV30 and TRBJ2-7; the match to TRBD1 covers 7 bases. J lost 1 base, V lost 3 bases, and 6 bases had no gene match. Germline-derived CDR1 and CDR2 are GTSNPN and SVGIG (reference sequence). The CDR3 loop spans 14 amino acids. The DNA for the CDR3 is TGTGCCTGGAGGGCGACAGGGCGTTCCTACGAGCAGTACTTC. This translates into CAWRATGRSYEQYF.